The entry below gives a single T cell receptor (beta chain) sequence along with its context. Its target is unknown. Measured with immunoSEQ multiplex PCR; TCRdb has only the in-frame clones, and not every one. The sample gives 75,000 to 80,000 clones, roughly 90% of which show up once; 0.55% to 0.65% is in the top ten. Time point described: week 5, during vaccination. Alongside topical imiquimod, each dose of vaccine comprised 300 ug of mutant IDH1 20-mer peptide. The sample belongs to a study of a mutant IDH1 vaccine in newly diagnosed glioma. About the research overall: Patients in the study were vaccinated eight times, receiving shots in weeks 1, 3, 5, 7, 11, 15, 19 and 23. Vaccines began 4-6 weeks after radiotherapy alone, or with temozolomide cycles. It was radiotherapy, temozolomide, or both that patients received previously, with most receiving both.

The CDR3 length is 15 residues. Trimming left V 2 bases short and J 7 bases short, with 14 bases between. The germline CDR1 and CDR2 sequences are KGHSH and LQKENI. The starting material was PBMCs, obtained from a glioma patient whose treatment included an IDH1 peptide vaccine. The TCR sequence derives from a woman aged 50 to 65 with glioma. The chain combines TRBV18 with TRBJ1-4, with a weak D call TRBD1 (5 bases). CDR3 sequence (DNA): TGTGCCAGCTCACCAATGAGGGGTGATGGTGAAAAACTGTTTTTT. It translates to CASSPMRGDGEKLFF.